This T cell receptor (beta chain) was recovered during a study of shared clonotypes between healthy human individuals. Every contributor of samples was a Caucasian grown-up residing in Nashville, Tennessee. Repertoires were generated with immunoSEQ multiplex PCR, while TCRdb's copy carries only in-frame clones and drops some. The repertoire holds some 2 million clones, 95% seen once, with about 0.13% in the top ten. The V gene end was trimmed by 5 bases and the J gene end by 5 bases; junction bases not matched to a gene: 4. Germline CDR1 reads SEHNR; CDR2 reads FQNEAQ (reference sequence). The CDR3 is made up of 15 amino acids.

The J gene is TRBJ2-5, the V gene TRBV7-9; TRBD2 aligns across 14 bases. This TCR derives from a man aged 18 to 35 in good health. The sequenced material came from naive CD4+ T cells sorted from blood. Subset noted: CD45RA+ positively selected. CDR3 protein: CASSPTSGRAETQYF. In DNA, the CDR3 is TGTGCCAGCAGCCCGACTAGCGGGAGGGCGGAGACCCAGTACTTC.